These 17 T cell receptor beta chains were all obtained from the same sample, sequenced in a study of T cell responses to AZD1222 COVID-19 vaccine (dated by TCRdb to 2020 to 2022). Libraries were constructed by the immunoSEQ multiplex PCR assay. The source is immuneACCESS, and TCRdb retained only in-frame sequences with V and J called. Part of the clones is not carried over; for the studies checked, unresolved V genes explain less than half of this, and the remainder is unexplained. A total of roughly 77,000 clones appear in this sample, roughly 90% of them only once. The ten largest clonotypes hold about 5.2% of the sample. The time point label, read with the paper, signifies: baseline before first vaccination. The sequences come from peripheral blood, collected on day 0 of AZD1222 vaccination. The receptor set was obtained from an adult in good health.

The gene calls are TRBV5-4 and TRBJ2-2, with D perhaps TRBD2 (6 bases). Germline values: CDR1 SGHNT, CDR2 YYREEE (reference sequence). This CDR3 has 14 amino acids. V was trimmed by 1 base and J by 5 bases, leaving 9 bases between them. CDR3: CASSLRLETGELFF. The DNA of the CDR3 is TGTGCCAGCAGCTTGCGACTAGAAACCGGGGAGCTGTTTTTT.

This clone was observed once. J is TRBJ1-2 and V is TRBV30, with TRBD1 matching over 11 bases. Germline values: CDR1 GTSNPN, CDR2 SVGIG (reference sequence). Trimming cost V 3 bases and J 6 bases; bases outside gene matches: 6. The CDR3 extends over 14 amino acids. The CDR3 loop reads CAWSSDRGRHGYTF. The CDR3 DNA reads TGTGCCTGGAGCTCGGACAGGGGGCGACATGGCTACACCTTC.

V and J are TRBV3-1 (or the pseudogene TRBV3-2) and TRBJ2-2; weak D call: TRBD2 (5 bases). CDR3 length: 17 amino acids. Trimming removed 4 bases at V and 0 bases at J, with 15 bases between. Germline lookup yields CDR1 LGHDT and CDR2 YNNKEL (reference sequence). The CDR3 DNA reads as TGTGCCAGCAGCCGACCGTTGGGGAGTTCGAACACCGGGGAGCTGTTTTTT. Translated, it gives CASSRPLGSSNTGELFF.

Notes on this clone: This same CDR3 is encoded by further DNA sequences in the sample. V usage is TRBV12-3 or TRBV12-4 and J usage is TRBJ1-1; D is unclear. The CDR3 length is 13 residues. The V end was cut by 3 bases, the J end by 0 bases, with 5 bases between. The DNA of the CDR3 is TGTGCCAGCAGTTTTAGGGTGAACACTGAAGCTTTCTTT. It yields the protein CASSFRVNTEAFF.

The chain carries TRBV3-1 (or the pseudogene TRBV3-2) and TRBJ2-3; TRBD1 aligns across 8 bases. Trimming cost V 1 base and J 0 bases; bases outside gene matches: 3. The CDR3 spans 16 residues. Germline values: CDR1 LGHDT, CDR2 YNNKEL (reference sequence). In DNA form, the CDR3 reads TGTGCCAGCAGCCAAGCCGGGACAGGTAGCACAGATACGCAGTATTTT. It is translated as CASSQAGTGSTDTQYF.

V and J are TRBV14 and TRBJ1-6, with 10 bases fitting TRBD1. V lost 3 bases, J lost 4 bases, and 6 bases stayed unmatched. CDR1 and CDR2 (germline): SGHDN, FVKESK. This CDR3 spans 17 amino acids. The CDR3 DNA sequence: TGTGCCAGCAGCCAGCGGGACAGGGGCGATTATAATTCACCCCTCCACTTT. It specifies CASSQRDRGDYNSPLHF.

The chain couples TRBV19 to TRBJ2-7; D remains unclear. Looked up from germline, CDR1 is LNHDA and CDR2 is SQIVND (reference sequence). V shed 3 bases and J shed 3 bases, with 12 bases lying between them. The CDR3 is 14 residues long. The CDR3 reads CASSISIQLYEQYF. The CDR3 DNA follows: TGTGCCAGTAGTATTTCGATACAACTCTACGAGCAGTACTTC.

The genes are TRBV3-1 (or the pseudogene TRBV3-2) and TRBJ1-1, with a weak D call TRBD1 (6 bases). Trimming cost V 3 bases and J 4 bases, with 6 bases left between them. The CDR3 loop spans 12 amino acids. The germline V gene encodes CDR1 LGHDT and CDR2 YNNKEL (reference sequence). The DNA of the CDR3 is TGTGCCAGCAGCCACAGGGGCACTGAAGCTTTCTTT. Residues: CASSHRGTEAFF.

The chain combines TRBV6-5 with TRBJ1-2; D ambiguous. The CDR3 extends over 14 amino acids. V dropped 2 bases and J dropped 7 bases, with 14 bases sitting between them. Germline CDR1 reads MNHEY; CDR2 reads SVGAGI. The CDR3, as DNA: TGTGCCAGCAGTTACGGCCCAAGATGGGGTGGCTACACCTTC. Residues: CASSYGPRWGGYTF.

This rearrangement joins TRBV9 to TRBJ2-7, with D maybe TRBD1 (6 bases). CDR1 SGDLS and CDR2 YYNGEE come from the germline V gene. The CDR3 runs to 13 residues. V lost 0 bases and J 9 bases, leaving 13 bases between the germline ends. The CDR3 DNA reads as TGTGCCAGCAGCGTAGGGCAGGGGTCCGTGCAGTACTTC. Amino acid sequence: CASSVGQGSVQYF.

This rearrangement joins TRBV6-5 to TRBJ2-3; TRBD1 or TRBD2 may be the D gene (5 bases each). This CDR3 contains 15 residues. Trimming removed 10 bases from V and 3 bases from J, with 20 bases in between. Germline lookup yields CDR1 MNHEY and CDR2 SVGAGI. CDR3 coding DNA: TGTGCCACCTCCAGGACGGGGAAGGGGACAGATACGCAGTATTTT. Translation: CATSRTGKGTDTQYF.

The chain links TRBV11-3 to TRBJ2-7; 7 bases align to TRBD2. Unmatched junction bases numbered 5, after V lost 5 bases and J lost 4 bases. CDR3 length: 13 residues. Looked up from germline, CDR1 is SGHNT and CDR2 is YENEEA. CDR3 sequence (DNA): TGTGCCAGCAGCCGAGCGGGGCAATACGAGCAGTACTTC. Translation: CASSRAGQYEQYF.

The chain uses TRBV7-6 and TRBJ2-7; D gene uncertain. CDR3 length equals 13 residues. V was pared by 1 base and J by 5 bases, with 9 bases between. Germline CDR1 reads SGHVS; CDR2 reads FNYEAQ. In DNA form, the CDR3 reads TGTGCCAGCAGCTTAGGCCCCGTGGACGAGCAGTACTTC. It translates to CASSLGPVDEQYF.

The chain links TRBV5-6 to TRBJ1-4; TRBD1 aligns across 7 bases. In germline, CDR1 is SGHDT, CDR2 YYEEEE. Losses at the gene ends were 4 bases for V and 5 bases for J; bases not matched to a gene: 8. The CDR3 length is 15 residues. CDR3 protein: CASSPQGDSNEKLFF. The CDR3 DNA is TGTGCCAGCAGCCCGCAGGGGGACAGCAATGAAAAACTGTTTTTT.

The chain links TRBV27 to TRBJ1-2, with 7 bases that match TRBD1. The germline V gene has CDR1 MNHEY and CDR2 SMNVEV (reference sequence). The J segment lost 2 bases and the V segment lost 6 bases, leaving 6 bases of the junction unmatched. There are 14 residues in the CDR3. The CDR3 nucleotides are TGTGCCAGCAGGGTGACAGGGTTAAACTATGGCTACACCTTC. Amino acids: CASRVTGLNYGYTF.

This sequence joins TRBV14 and TRBJ1-6; no reliable D call. From germline, CDR1 is SGHDN and CDR2 FVKESK. The CDR3 length is 12 residues. The chain's CDR3 is CQSPIYNSPLHF. The DNA for the CDR3 is TGTCAATCTCCAATCTATAATTCACCCCTCCACTTT.

The genes are TRBV27 and TRBJ2-3, with 10 bases lining up with TRBD2. In germline, CDR1 is MNHEY, CDR2 SMNVEV (reference sequence). The CDR3 runs 14 residues. The V segment lost 8 bases and the J segment 3 bases; nucleotides outside the gene matches: 5. This chain's CDR3 is CASSTSGVTDTQYF. The CDR3 bases are TGTGCCAGCTCTACTAGCGGGGTAACAGATACGCAGTATTTT.